This TCR beta chain is from a study of cytomegalovirus exposure and HLA in healthy donors. Findings and caveats of the study: Presence/absence comparisons presumed near-even sequencing depth among donors. The study labeled fewer than 200 TCR beta chains cytomegalovirus-associated. Among TCR beta chains of equal frequency, HLA-associated ones were more clonally expanded in a later analysis. In a later analysis, the majority of CMV-associated beta chains seemingly showed HLA restriction.

Vbeta (60) and Jbeta (13) primers were used in the PCR. Repertoires were generated with immunoSEQ multiplex PCR, while TCRdb's copy carries only in-frame clones and drops some. The table includes more than 100,000 clones, 60% to 80% detected once. This CDR3 has 15 amino acids. Germline loops: CDR1 SEHNR, CDR2 FQNEAQ (reference sequence). The trim removed 5 bases at V and 3 bases at J, leaving 5 bases unmatched. A remark on this clone: Its antigen is unidentified.

The rearrangement links TRBV7-9 to TRBJ2-5; 11 bases are a match to TRBD1. This TCR was recovered from a male donor in good health and CMV-seronegative. The source material was PBMCs. CDR3 region: CASSPGTGGEETQYF. The CDR3 bases are TGTGCCAGCAGCCCAGGGACAGGGGGGGAAGAGACCCAGTACTTC.